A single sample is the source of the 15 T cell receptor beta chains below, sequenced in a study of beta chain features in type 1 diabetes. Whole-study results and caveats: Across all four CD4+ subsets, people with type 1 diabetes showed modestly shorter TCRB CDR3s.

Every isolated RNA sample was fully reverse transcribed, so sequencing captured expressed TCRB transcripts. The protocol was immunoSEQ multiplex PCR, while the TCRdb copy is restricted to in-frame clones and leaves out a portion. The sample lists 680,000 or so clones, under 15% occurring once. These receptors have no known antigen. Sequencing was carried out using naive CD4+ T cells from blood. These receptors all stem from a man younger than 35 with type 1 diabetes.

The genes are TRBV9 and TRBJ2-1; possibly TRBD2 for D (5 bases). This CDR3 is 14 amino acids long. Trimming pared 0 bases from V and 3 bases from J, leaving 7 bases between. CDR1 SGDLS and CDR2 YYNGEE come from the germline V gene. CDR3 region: CASSVAGIYNEQFF. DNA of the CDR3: TGTGCCAGCAGCGTAGCGGGGATCTACAATGAGCAGTTCTTC.

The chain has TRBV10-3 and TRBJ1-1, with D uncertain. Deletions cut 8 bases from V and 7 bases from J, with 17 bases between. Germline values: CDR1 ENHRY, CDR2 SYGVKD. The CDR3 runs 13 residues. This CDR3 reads CAIEASQFGEAFF. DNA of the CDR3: TGTGCCATCGAGGCCTCCCAGTTCGGTGAAGCTTTCTTT.

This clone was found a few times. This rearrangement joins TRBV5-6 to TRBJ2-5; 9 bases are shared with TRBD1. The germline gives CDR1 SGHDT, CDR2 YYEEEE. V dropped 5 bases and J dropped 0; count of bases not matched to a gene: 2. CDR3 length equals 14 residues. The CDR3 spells CASRTGGYQETQYF. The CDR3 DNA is TGTGCCAGCAGAACAGGGGGCTACCAAGAGACCCAGTACTTC.

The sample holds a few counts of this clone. CDR3 DNA sequence: TGTGCCAGCAGGGAACTTCAGAAGGGGAACACTGAAGCTTTCTTT. Protein product: CASRELQKGNTEAFF. This chain uses TRBV27 with TRBJ1-1; the D is unclear. Trimming pared 6 bases from V and 1 base from J, leaving 15 bases between. The CDR3 is made up of 15 amino acids. The germline V gene has CDR1 MNHEY and CDR2 SMNVEV (reference sequence).

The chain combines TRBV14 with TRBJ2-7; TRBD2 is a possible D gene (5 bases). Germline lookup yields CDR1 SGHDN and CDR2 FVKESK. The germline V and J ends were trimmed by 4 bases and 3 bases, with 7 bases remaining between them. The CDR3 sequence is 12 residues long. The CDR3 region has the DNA TGTGCCAGCAGCCGGACTCACTACGAGCAGTACTTC. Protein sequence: CASSRTHYEQYF.

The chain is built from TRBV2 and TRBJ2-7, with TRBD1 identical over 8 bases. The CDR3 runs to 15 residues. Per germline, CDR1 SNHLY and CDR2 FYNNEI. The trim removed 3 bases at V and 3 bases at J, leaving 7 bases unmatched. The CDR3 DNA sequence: TGTGCCAGCAGTGATCTCCAACAGGGGGGCTACGAGCAGTACTTC. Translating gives CASSDLQQGGYEQYF.

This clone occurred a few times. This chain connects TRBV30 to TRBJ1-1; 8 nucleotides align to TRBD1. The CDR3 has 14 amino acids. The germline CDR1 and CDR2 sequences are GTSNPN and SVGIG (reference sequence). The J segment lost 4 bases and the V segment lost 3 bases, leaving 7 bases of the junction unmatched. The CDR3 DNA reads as TGTGCCTGGAGGCTTGGGACAGGCGTCACTGAAGCTTTCTTT. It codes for CAWRLGTGVTEAFF.

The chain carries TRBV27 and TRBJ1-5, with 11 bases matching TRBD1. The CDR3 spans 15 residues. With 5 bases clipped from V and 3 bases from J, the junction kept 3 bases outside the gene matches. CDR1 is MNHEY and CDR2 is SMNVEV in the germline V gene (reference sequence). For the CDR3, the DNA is TGTGCCAGCAGTGATGGACAGGGGGCCAATCAGCCCCAGCATTTT. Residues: CASSDGQGANQPQHF.

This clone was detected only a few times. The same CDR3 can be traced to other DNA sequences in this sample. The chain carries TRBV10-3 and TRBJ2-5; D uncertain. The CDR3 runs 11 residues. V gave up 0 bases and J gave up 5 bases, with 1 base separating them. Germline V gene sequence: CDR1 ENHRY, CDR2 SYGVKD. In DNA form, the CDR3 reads TGTGCCATCAGTGAGTCTGAGACCCAGTACTTC. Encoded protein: CAISESETQYF.

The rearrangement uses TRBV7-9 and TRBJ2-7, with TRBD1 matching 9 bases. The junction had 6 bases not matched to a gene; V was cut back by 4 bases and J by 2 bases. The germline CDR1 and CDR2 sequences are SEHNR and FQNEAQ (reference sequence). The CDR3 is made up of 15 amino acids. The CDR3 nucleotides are TGTGCCAGCAGCTCTCCACAGGGGGCAGCCTACGAGCAGTACTTC. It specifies CASSSPQGAAYEQYF. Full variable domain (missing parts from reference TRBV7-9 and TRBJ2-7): DTGVSQNPRHKITKRGQNVTFRCDPISEHNRLYWYRQTLGQGPEFLTYFQNEAQLEKSRLLSDRFSAERPKGSFSTLEIQRTEQGDSAMYLCASSSPQGAAYEQYFGPGTRLTVT.

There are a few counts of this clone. The CDR3 coding sequence is TGTGCCAGCAGCCAAGGCGGGTCTAGCAATCAGCCCCAGCATTTT. Encoded protein: CASSQGGSSNQPQHF. V and J are TRBV14 and TRBJ1-5; D ambiguous. The CDR3 consists of 15 residues. CDR1 SGHDN and CDR2 FVKESK come from the germline V gene. Trimming left V 1 base short and J 0 bases short, with 7 bases between.

The DNA of the CDR3 is TGCAGCGTTGAAGGGGCTCGGGTCCGTTGGGGGGAGACCCAGTACTTC. Translation: CSVEGARVRWGETQYF. The chain combines TRBV29-1 with TRBJ2-5; D may match TRBD1 or TRBD2 (5 bases each). V lost 1 base and J 5 bases, leaving 20 bases between the germline ends. The CDR3 has 16 residues. Per germline, CDR1 SQVTM and CDR2 ANQGSEA. The full variable domain, with the rest looked up from reference TRBV29-1 and TRBJ2-5, is SAVISQKPSRDICQRGTSLTIQCQVDSQVTMMFWYRQQPGQSLTLIATANQGSEATYESGFVIDKFPISRPNLTFSTLTVSNMSPEDSSIYLCSVEGARVRWGETQYFGPGTRLLVL.

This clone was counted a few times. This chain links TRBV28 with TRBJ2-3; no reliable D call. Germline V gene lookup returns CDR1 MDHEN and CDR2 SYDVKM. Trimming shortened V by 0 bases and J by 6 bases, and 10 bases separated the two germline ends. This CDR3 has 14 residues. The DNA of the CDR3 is TGTGCCAGCAGTTTATGGGGTACCGCGGATACGCAGTATTTT. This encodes CASSLWGTADTQYF.

CDR3 loop: CASSYPGQRDSPLHF. In nucleotides, the CDR3 is TGTGCCAGCAGTTACCCCGGACAGCGTGATTCACCCCTCCACTTT. The V gene is TRBV6-6, the J gene TRBJ1-6, with D possibly being TRBD1 (6 bases). Trimming took 2 bases from V and 8 from J, leaving 13 bases between them. CDR1 is MNHNY and CDR2 is SVGAGI in the germline V gene (reference sequence). The CDR3 runs to 15 residues.

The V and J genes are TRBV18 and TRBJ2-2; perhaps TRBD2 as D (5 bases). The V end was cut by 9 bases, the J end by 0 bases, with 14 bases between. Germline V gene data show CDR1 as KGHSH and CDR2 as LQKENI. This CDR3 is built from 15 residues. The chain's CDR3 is CASHRGNANTGELFF. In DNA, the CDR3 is TGTGCCAGTCACCGGGGAAACGCGAACACCGGGGAGCTGTTTTTT.